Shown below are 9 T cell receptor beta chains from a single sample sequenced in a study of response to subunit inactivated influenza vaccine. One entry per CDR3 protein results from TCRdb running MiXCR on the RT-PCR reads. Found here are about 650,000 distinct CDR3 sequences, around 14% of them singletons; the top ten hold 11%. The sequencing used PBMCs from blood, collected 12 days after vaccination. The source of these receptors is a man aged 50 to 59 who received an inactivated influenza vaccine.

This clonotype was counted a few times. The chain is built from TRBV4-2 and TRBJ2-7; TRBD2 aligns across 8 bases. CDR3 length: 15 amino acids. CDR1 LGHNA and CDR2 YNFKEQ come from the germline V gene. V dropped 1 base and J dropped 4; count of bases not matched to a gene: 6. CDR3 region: CASSQVATSEYEQYF. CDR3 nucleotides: TGTGCCAGCAGCCAAGTAGCGACTAGCGAATACGAGCAGTACTTC.

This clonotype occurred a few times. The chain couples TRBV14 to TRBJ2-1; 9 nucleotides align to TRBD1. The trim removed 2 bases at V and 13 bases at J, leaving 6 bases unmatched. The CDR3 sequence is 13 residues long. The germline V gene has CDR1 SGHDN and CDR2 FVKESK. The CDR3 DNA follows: TGTGCCAGCAGCCAATTTTTGGGACAGGGCCAGTTCTTC. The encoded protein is CASSQFLGQGQFF. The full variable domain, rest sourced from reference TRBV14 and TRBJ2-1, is EAGVTQFPSHSVIEKGQTVTLRCDPISGHDNLYWYRRVMGKEIKFLLHFVKESKQDESGMPNNRFLAERTGGTYSTLKVQPAELEDSGVYFCASSQFLGQGQFFGPGTRLTVL.

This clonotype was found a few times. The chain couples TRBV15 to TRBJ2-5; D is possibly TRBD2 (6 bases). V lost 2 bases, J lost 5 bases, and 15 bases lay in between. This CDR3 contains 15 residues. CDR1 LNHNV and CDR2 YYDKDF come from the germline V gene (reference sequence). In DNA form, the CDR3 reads TGTGCCACCAGCAGACGACTAGTAGATGGGGAGACCCAGTACTTC. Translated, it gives CATSRRLVDGETQYF.

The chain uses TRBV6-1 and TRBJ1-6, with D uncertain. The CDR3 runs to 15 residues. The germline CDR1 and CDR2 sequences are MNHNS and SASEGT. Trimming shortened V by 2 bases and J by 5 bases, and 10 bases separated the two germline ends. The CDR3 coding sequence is TGTGCCAGCAGTGAATCCACAATAAATAATTCACCCCTCCACTTT. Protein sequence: CASSESTINNSPLHF.

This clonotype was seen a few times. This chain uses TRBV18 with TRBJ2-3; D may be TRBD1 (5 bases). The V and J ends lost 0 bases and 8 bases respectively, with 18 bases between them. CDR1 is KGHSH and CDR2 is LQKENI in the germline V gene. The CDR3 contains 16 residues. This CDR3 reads CASSPPAATGRGTQYF. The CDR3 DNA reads TGTGCCAGCTCACCACCGGCTGCCACCGGAAGGGGTACGCAGTATTTT.

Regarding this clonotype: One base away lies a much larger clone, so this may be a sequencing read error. In DNA, the CDR3 is TGTGCCACCCGGACGCGTCCGTTAGATACGCAGTATTTT. Translated: CATRTRPLDTQYF. The V and J genes are TRBV10-3 and TRBJ2-3; no definite D call. CDR1 ENHRY and CDR2 SYGVKD come from the germline V gene. This CDR3 has 13 residues. V gave up 10 bases and J gave up 5 bases, with 16 bases separating them.

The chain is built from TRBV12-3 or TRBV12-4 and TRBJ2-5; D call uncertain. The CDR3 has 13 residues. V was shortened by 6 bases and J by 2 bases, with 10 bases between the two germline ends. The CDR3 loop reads CASSQLDQETQYF. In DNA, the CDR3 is TGTGCCAGCAGCCAACTGGATCAAGAGACCCAGTACTTC.

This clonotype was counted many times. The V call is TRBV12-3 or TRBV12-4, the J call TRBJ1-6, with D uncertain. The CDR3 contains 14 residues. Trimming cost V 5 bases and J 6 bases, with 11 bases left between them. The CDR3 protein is CASSASGSNSPLHF. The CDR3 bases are TGTGCCAGCAGTGCATCGGGCAGTAATTCACCCCTCCACTTT.

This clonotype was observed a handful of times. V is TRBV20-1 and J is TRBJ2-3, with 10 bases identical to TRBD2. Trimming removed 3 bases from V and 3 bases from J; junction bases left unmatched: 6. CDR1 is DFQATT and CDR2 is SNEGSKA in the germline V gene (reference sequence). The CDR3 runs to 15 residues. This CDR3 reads CSASVSSGRTDTQYF. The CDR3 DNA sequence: TGCAGTGCTAGTGTGTCTAGCGGGAGAACAGATACGCAGTATTTT.